Below, 14 T cell receptor beta chains from the same sample are listed, as sequenced in a study of regulatory T cells in long-lasting Graves disease (dated by TCRdb to about 2021). The sample's time point label is to be understood as: persistent/refractory GD, antithyroid drugs over 5 years with positive TRAb. For both TCR sequencing and RNA sequencing, RNA was extracted from PBMCs in TRIzol. Library method: multiplex PCR. Reads for this sample came from an Illumina HiSeq 4000. CDR3 regions were amplified by Arm-PCR with iRepertoire HTBI primers to construct TCR beta libraries. The raw public data were reprocessed by TCRdb itself: fastp quality trimming at Q25, MiXCR clonotype calling, in-frame beta chains only. Merged by CDR3 protein, the rows form single entries marked with the most common genes and DNA. This sample lists over 250,000 distinct CDR3 sequences; 22% were detected once. The ten largest clones take up more than 50% of the sample.

The sequencing used peripheral blood mononuclear cells (PBMCs), collected when the disease was refractory, from a patient treated with antithyroid drugs. The source of these receptors is a female donor with Graves disease.

This clonotype was counted many times. The V and J genes are TRBV7-9 and TRBJ2-7; tentative D call: TRBD1 (6 bases). V was clipped by 5 bases and J by 3 bases, with 11 bases between them. This CDR3 has 13 residues. Germline values: CDR1 SEHNR, CDR2 FQNEAQ (reference sequence). The CDR3 loop is CASSSTGSYEQYF. The CDR3 DNA reads TGTGCCAGCAGCAGTACAGGGAGCTACGAGCAGTACTTC.

This clonotype was detected a few times. The chain uses TRBV4-1 and TRBJ2-2; D remains unclear. Between the trimmed V and J ends, which lost 1 base and 1 base, there was a span of 13 bases. The CDR3 has 17 amino acids. From germline, CDR1 is MGHRA and CDR2 YSYEKL. The CDR3: CASSQVRTKMNTGELFF. CDR3 sequence (DNA): TGCGCCAGCAGCCAAGTTAGAACAAAGATGAACACCGGGGAGCTGTTTTTT.

This clonotype was seen ten or more times. V and J are TRBV6-1 and TRBJ2-2, with 8 bases fitting TRBD1. Germline loops: CDR1 MNHNS, CDR2 SASEGT. This CDR3 has 16 amino acids. Trimming removed 7 bases from V and 4 bases from J; junction bases left unmatched: 11. CDR3 DNA: TGTGCCAGCACCACTAGGGCAGGGGGCCTCACCGGGGAGCTGTTTTTT. This gives the protein CASTTRAGGLTGELFF.

Regarding this clonotype: A junction end diverges from the germline sequence, so it may reflect a read error. The V and J genes are TRBV6-6 and TRBJ2-7; 7 nucleotides align to TRBD2. This CDR3 comprises 15 residues. In germline, CDR1 is MNHNY, CDR2 SVGAGI (reference sequence). As DNA, the CDR3 is TGTGCCAGCAGCTACTCGCAAGCGGGAACCTACGAGCAGTACTTC. This codes for CASSYSQAGTYEQYF.

The chain links TRBV10-3 to TRBJ1-2, with a tentative D call TRBD1 (5 bases). Germline CDR1 reads ENHRY; CDR2 reads SYGVKD. The length of the CDR3 is 15 residues. V was clipped by 0 bases and J by 0 bases, with 8 bases between them. The CDR3 here is CAISESGPANYGYTF. CDR3 in DNA: TGTGCCATCAGTGAGTCGGGGCCCGCTAACTATGGCTACACCTTC.

CDR3 region: CSATGLAGAGRYEQYF. In DNA form, the CDR3 reads TGCAGTGCAACGGGACTAGCGGGAGCGGGAAGGTACGAGCAGTACTTC. The chain uses TRBV20-1 and TRBJ2-7, with 14 bases matching TRBD2. V lost 6 bases to trimming and J lost 4 bases; unmatched junction nucleotides: 11. CDR1 and CDR2 from the germline V gene are DFQATT and SNEGSKA (reference sequence). The length of the CDR3 is 16 residues.

The rearrangement joins TRBV15 to TRBJ2-7, with 9 bases identical to TRBD2. The CDR3 runs to 16 residues. Germline values: CDR1 LNHNV, CDR2 YYDKDF (reference sequence). J was trimmed by 3 bases and V by 0 bases; bases with no gene match: 6. The DNA for the CDR3 is TGTGCCACCAGCAGAGATCCCTGGACTAGCGACTACGAGCAGTACTTC. It encodes CATSRDPWTSDYEQYF.

This clonotype was detected a few times. This chain uses TRBV6-1 with TRBJ2-7, with D maybe TRBD1 (6 bases). CDR1 and CDR2 from the germline V gene are MNHNS and SASEGT. The CDR3 runs to 16 residues. Trimming pared 6 bases from V and 2 bases from J, leaving 20 bases between. As DNA, the CDR3 is TGTGCCAGCAGACCAACAATGGACAGTACCCCCTACGAGCAGTACTTC. It encodes CASRPTMDSTPYEQYF.

This clonotype was found many times. The chain is built from TRBV6-2 or TRBV6-3 and TRBJ2-7; D is unresolved. The germline V gene encodes CDR1 MNHEY and CDR2 SVGEGT. Deletions cut 5 bases from V and 3 bases from J, with 14 bases between. This CDR3 contains 14 residues. CDR3 sequence: CASSEPYGGYEQYF. CDR3 coding DNA: TGTGCCAGCAGTGAACCGTACGGCGGCTACGAGCAGTACTTC.

This clonotype showed up many times. The V call is TRBV2, the J call TRBJ1-6; 8 bases match TRBD1. CDR3 size: 15 residues. Trimming removed 2 bases from V and 8 bases from J; junction bases left unmatched: 5. Germline CDR1 SNHLY, CDR2 FYNNEI. Here the CDR3 DNA reads TGTGCCAGCAGTGAACAGGGGGCGCGTGATTCACCCCTCCACTTT. Amino acids: CASSEQGARDSPLHF. Complete variable domain (other parts from reference TRBV2 and TRBJ1-6): EPEVTQTPSHQVTQMGQEVILRCVPISNHLYFYWYRQILGQKVEFLVSFYNNEISEKSEIFDDQFSVERPDGSNFTLKIRSTKLEDSAMYFCASSEQGARDSPLHFGNGTRLTVT.

In this sample, this clonotype turned up a few times. The chain is built from TRBV6-1 and TRBJ1-2, with a weak D call TRBD1 (5 bases). CDR3 size: 14 residues. The ends were cut back, 7 bases at V and 5 bases at J, with 17 bases in the middle. Germline V lookup: CDR1 MNHNS, CDR2 SASEGT. Here the CDR3 DNA reads TGTGCCAGCAAGGGAGGACAACGGGTATATGGCTACACCTTC. Residues: CASKGGQRVYGYTF.

The chain carries TRBV6-2 or TRBV6-3 and TRBJ1-3, with D hard to call. CDR1 is MNHEY and CDR2 is SVGEGT in the germline V gene. Between the trimmed V and J ends, which lost 8 bases and 7 bases, there was a span of 12 bases. The CDR3 spans 12 residues. The CDR3, as DNA: TGTGCCAGCGCTCAGGCGGAGAACACCATATATTTT. It encodes CASAQAENTIYF.

This clonotype was found many times. The genes are TRBV28 and TRBJ2-5; D ambiguous. The CDR3 is 11 amino acids. Germline CDR1 reads MDHEN; CDR2 reads SYDVKM. V lost 7 bases, J lost 3 bases, and 6 bases lay in between. CDR3 in DNA: TGTGCCAGCAACCAGAAAGAGACCCAGTACTTC. Protein: CASNQKETQYF. Variable domain in full (rest from reference TRBV28 and TRBJ2-5): DVKVTQSSRYLVKRTGEKVFLECVQDMDHENMFWYRQDPGLGLRLIYFSYDVKMKEKGDIPEGYSVSREKKERFSLILESASTNQTSMYLCASNQKETQYFGPGTRLLVL.

This clonotype was recorded a few times. The chain joins TRBV4-1 to TRBJ1-1, with D perhaps matching TRBD1 (6 bases). The CDR3 has 14 amino acids. Germline assignment: CDR1 MGHRA and CDR2 YSYEKL. The V gene lost 0 bases and the J gene lost 7 bases, with 12 bases spanning the gap. The CDR3 nucleotides are TGCGCCAGCAGCCAAGATGGACAGTCGGGTGAAGCTTTCTTT. It codes for CASSQDGQSGEAFF.